What follows are 26 T cell receptor beta chains derived from one specimen sequenced in a study of monozygotic twins with inflammatory bowel disease. For each CDR3 protein, TCRdb gives one entry from its re-call of the 5' RACE reads, without DNA. This sample contains approximately 330,000 distinct CDR3 sequences. Sequenced: blood. Every receptor here comes from a human donor with ulcerative colitis or Crohn's disease, or a healthy co-twin of an affected twin (not recorded which).

The chain uses TRBV28 and TRBJ2-3. CDR1 is MDHEN, CDR2 SYDVKM, per germline. CDR3 length equals 15 residues. The CDR3 protein is CASSLAGIDTDTQYF.

The chain is built from TRBV28 and TRBJ2-3; TCRdb picks TRBD1, but there is no DNA to check that call. CDR1 and CDR2 from the germline V gene are MDHEN and SYDVKM. The CDR3 is 14 amino acids. CDR3: CASSPGQSLDTQYF.

The V call is TRBV27, the J call TRBJ2-1; TCRdb indicates TRBD1, and absent DNA this call remains unverified. Germline-derived CDR1 and CDR2 are MNHEY and SMNVEV (reference sequence). This CDR3 is 16 amino acids long. The CDR3 sequence: CASSPGRGRAYNEQFF.

The rearrangement uses TRBV6-1 and TRBJ1-6. In germline, CDR1 is MNHNS, CDR2 SASEGT. The CDR3 is 13 amino acids. The CDR3 is CASSEFFNSPLHF.

The chain employs TRBV28 and TRBJ1-2. CDR1 MDHEN and CDR2 SYDVKM come from the germline V gene. This CDR3 has 14 residues. This CDR3 is CASSPDTANYGYTF.

This sequence joins TRBV5-1 and TRBJ2-1. CDR3 length equals 14 residues. Germline CDR1 is SGHRS and CDR2 is YFSETQ. CDR3 region: CASAWGGSYNEQFF.

The chain links TRBV5-5 to TRBJ1-1; TCRdb reports TRBD1, a call that lacks DNA to check it against. CDR1 is SGHKS, CDR2 YYEKEE, per germline (reference sequence). CDR3 size: 16 residues. This CDR3 is CASSLVIAGGPAEAFF.

The chain has TRBV6-5 and TRBJ1-3; TCRdb outputs TRBD1, but without DNA this stays unchecked. This CDR3 is built from 15 residues. Germline loops: CDR1 MNHEY, CDR2 SVGAGI. The CDR3 loop reads CASSYSTGRGDTIYF.

The genes are TRBV18 and TRBJ2-1; there is no DNA to check the TCRdb D call of TRBD1. CDR3 length equals 16 residues. Germline CDR1 is KGHSH and CDR2 is LQKENI. The CDR3 protein is CASSAGAVGVYNEQFF.

The CDR3 is CASSLASGRPLRDEQFF. This sequence joins TRBV5-1 and TRBJ2-1; TCRdb's D call of TRBD1 is untestable without DNA. CDR3 length: 17 amino acids. Germline values: CDR1 SGHRS, CDR2 YFSETQ.

The CDR3 region is CATSPSDEKLFF. V usage is TRBV15 and J usage is TRBJ1-4. The CDR3 is made up of 12 amino acids. CDR1 is LNHNV, CDR2 YYDKDF, per germline (reference sequence).

This rearrangement joins TRBV27 to TRBJ2-3; TCRdb selects TRBD2, and the lack of DNA leaves this call unchecked. CDR3 length: 14 residues. Germline CDR1 is MNHEY and CDR2 is SMNVEV (reference sequence). The CDR3 reads CASSFLAARDTQYF.

The chain couples TRBV10-1 to TRBJ2-1; there is no DNA to check the TCRdb D call of TRBD1. The germline V gene encodes CDR1 WNHNN and CDR2 SYGVQD (reference sequence). The CDR3 is 16 amino acids. The CDR3 region is CASSDPGGEVSNEQFF.

The chain employs TRBV7-2 and TRBJ2-1; checking the TCRdb D call of TRBD1 is not possible without DNA. The CDR3 is 17 amino acids. Germline CDR1 and CDR2: SGHTA and FQGNSA. The CDR3 here is CASSPIWGVSSYNEQFF.

This chain connects TRBV20-1 to TRBJ2-1; the D call of TRBD1 rests on TCRdb alone, since no DNA is present to check it. The CDR3 length is 14 residues. CDR1 and CDR2 from the germline V gene are DFQATT and SNEGSKA (reference sequence). The CDR3 sequence: CSARKGQGLNEQFF.

The chain combines TRBV30 with TRBJ1-2; absent DNA, TCRdb's TRBD1 call cannot be checked. The CDR3 is made up of 14 amino acids. Germline values: CDR1 GTSNPN, CDR2 SVGIG (reference sequence). This CDR3 reads CAWSAPGPPWGYTF.

The rearrangement links TRBV27 to TRBJ1-6. Germline lookup yields CDR1 MNHEY and CDR2 SMNVEV (reference sequence). The CDR3 has 15 residues. The CDR3 protein is CASSSWTDYNSPLHF.

The chain is built from TRBV7-2 and TRBJ2-3. Germline V CDR1 and CDR2: SGHTA, FQGNSA. The CDR3 covers 16 residues. CDR3 region: CASSSYPRPSTDTQYF.

V gene TRBV10-2 combines with J gene TRBJ2-5; as DNA is missing, the TRBD2 call by TCRdb cannot be tested. The CDR3 has 16 residues. Germline values: CDR1 WSHSY, CDR2 SAAADI. The CDR3 protein is CASSESLGGSQETQYF.

Here the CDR3 reads CASSQVRRGAGELFF. V is TRBV14 and J is TRBJ2-2; TCRdb designates TRBD2, a call that cannot be tested without DNA. Germline V CDR1 and CDR2: SGHDN, FVKESK. This CDR3 comprises 15 residues.

J is TRBJ2-2 and V is TRBV5-4; lacking DNA, the TRBD2 call made by TCRdb goes unchecked. CDR3 length: 14 amino acids. CDR1 SGHNT and CDR2 YYREEE come from the germline V gene (reference sequence). The CDR3 protein is CASSLVGRAGELFF.

The chain combines TRBV2 with TRBJ2-5; as DNA is missing, the TRBD2 call by TCRdb cannot be tested. Per germline, CDR1 SNHLY and CDR2 FYNNEI. The CDR3 runs 13 residues. The CDR3 sequence is CASRGLAMETQYF. Together with reference TRBV2 and TRBJ2-5, the CDR3 gives the full variable domain: EPEVTQTPSHQVTQMGQEVILRCVPISNHLYFYWYRQILGQKVEFLVSFYNNEISEKSEIFDDQFSVERPDGSNFTLKIRSTKLEDSAMYFCASRGLAMETQYFGPGTRLLVL.

This chain connects TRBV11-2 to TRBJ2-1; the TCRdb D gene call, TRBD2, has no DNA to confirm it. This CDR3 spans 14 amino acids. CDR1 SGHAT and CDR2 FQNNGV come from the germline V gene. The CDR3 is CASGGLAGFNEQFF.

The chain joins TRBV5-1 to TRBJ1-1. Germline-derived CDR1 and CDR2 are SGHRS and YFSETQ. The CDR3 runs to 14 residues. CDR3: CASSRGGSDTEAFF.

The chain joins TRBV30 to TRBJ2-3. The germline V gene has CDR1 GTSNPN and CDR2 SVGIG (reference sequence). The CDR3 runs to 11 residues. The CDR3 is CAWLWVDTQYF.

The V gene is TRBV18, the J gene TRBJ1-1. CDR3 length: 14 residues. Germline CDR1 and CDR2: KGHSH and LQKENI. The CDR3 reads CASSPPTRNTEAFF.